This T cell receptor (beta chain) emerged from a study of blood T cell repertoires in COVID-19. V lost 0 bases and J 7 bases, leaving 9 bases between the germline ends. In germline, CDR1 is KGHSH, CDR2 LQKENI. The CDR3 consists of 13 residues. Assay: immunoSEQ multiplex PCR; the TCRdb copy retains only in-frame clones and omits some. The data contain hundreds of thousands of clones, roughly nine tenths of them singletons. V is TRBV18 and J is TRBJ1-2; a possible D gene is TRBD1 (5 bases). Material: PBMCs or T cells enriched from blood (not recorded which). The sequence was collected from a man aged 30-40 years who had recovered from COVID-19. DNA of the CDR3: TGTGCCAGCTCACCACCGGGGAGGGGTGGCTACACCTTC. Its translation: CASSPPGRGGYTF.